A single sample gave rise to the 17 T cell receptor beta chains below, sequenced in a study of cytomegalovirus exposure and HLA in healthy donors. PCR involved 60 Vbeta and 13 Jbeta primers. Sequenced by immunoSEQ multiplex PCR; TCRdb stores in-frame clones only, minus some. This sample carries about 160,000 clones, roughly 65% of them seen once, and the ten largest clones take approximately 4.4%. Specimen: PBMCs. These TCRs come from a man aged 18-30 years in good health and CMV-seropositive.

The gene calls are TRBV6-6 and TRBJ1-2, with 11 bases that match TRBD1. Germline lookup yields CDR1 MNHNY and CDR2 SVGAGI (reference sequence). There are 15 residues in the CDR3. Unmatched junction bases numbered 6, after V lost 6 bases and J lost 3 bases. The CDR3 region is CASRIGTGGDYGYTF. CDR3 bases: TGTGCCAGCAGGATAGGGACAGGGGGGGACTATGGCTACACCTTC.

The chain recombines TRBV5-1 with TRBJ2-5; 12 bases line up with TRBD2. Germline V gene data show CDR1 as SGHRS and CDR2 as YFSETQ. The length of the CDR3 is 15 residues. V lost 4 bases and J lost 1; bases outside the gene matches: 2. This CDR3 reads CASSASGGAQETQYF. The DNA of the CDR3 is TGCGCCAGCAGCGCTAGCGGGGGGGCCCAAGAGACCCAGTACTTC.

This chain links TRBV7-9 with TRBJ2-6, with 8 bases lining up with TRBD1. J was trimmed by 4 bases and V by 2 bases; bases with no gene match: 4. CDR1 SEHNR and CDR2 FQNEAQ come from the germline V gene (reference sequence). This CDR3 region has 16 residues. The CDR3 DNA is TGTGCCAGCAGCTTAATCAGGGGGCCCGGGGCCAACGTCCTGACTTTC. Its translation is CASSLIRGPGANVLTF.

The V and J genes are TRBV7-8 and TRBJ2-5, with 8 bases that match TRBD2. The CDR3 is 16 amino acids. The J segment lost 1 base and the V segment lost 5 bases, leaving 9 bases of the junction unmatched. Germline CDR1 is SGHVS and CDR2 is FQNEAQ. This CDR3 is CASSLAPGGVQETQYF. The CDR3 DNA reads TGTGCCAGCAGCCTTGCCCCCGGGGGGGTCCAAGAGACCCAGTACTTC.

This chain connects TRBV29-1 to TRBJ2-7; TRBD2 agrees at 9 bases. Germline V gene data show CDR1 as SQVTM and CDR2 as ANQGSEA. The V segment lost 1 base and the J segment 10 bases; nucleotides outside the gene matches: 5. This CDR3 contains 12 residues. CDR3 residues: CSVEVTSGRQYV. For the CDR3, the DNA is TGCAGCGTTGAAGTGACTAGCGGAAGACAGTACGTC.

In this sample, this clone turned up a few times. The V call is TRBV5-6, the J call TRBJ2-7; the D is unclear. Per the germline V gene, CDR1 is SGHDT and CDR2 is YYEEEE. Trimming took 0 bases from V and 7 from J, leaving 8 bases between them. This CDR3 has 12 residues. The CDR3 DNA reads TGTGCCAGCAGCTTGGGTATGGGAGAGCAGTACGTC. Translation: CASSLGMGEQYV.

This clone was seen more than once but under ten times. The chain carries TRBV25-1 and TRBJ2-5, with 9 bases aligning to TRBD2. This CDR3 contains 15 residues. Trimming took 4 bases from V and 5 from J; bases not matched to a gene: 8. Germline CDR1 and CDR2: MGHDK and SYGVNS. CDR3 region: CASSGSSGGGETQYF. The DNA for the CDR3 is TGTGCCAGCAGTGGGAGTAGCGGGGGCGGGGAGACCCAGTACTTC.

The chain employs TRBV19 and TRBJ1-4; D is possibly TRBD1 (5 bases). V dropped 4 bases and J dropped 8 bases, with 14 bases sitting between them. The CDR3 sequence is 14 residues long. Germline assignment: CDR1 LNHDA and CDR2 SQIVND (reference sequence). CDR3 loop: CASSNGRSGEKLFF. CDR3 DNA: TGTGCCAGTAGTAACGGGCGGTCAGGGGAAAAACTGTTTTTT.

The rearrangement uses TRBV18 and TRBJ2-2; 7 nucleotides match TRBD1. The CDR3 extends over 16 amino acids. Germline trimming cut 2 bases from V and 1 base from J; bases unmatched to any gene: 4. The germline V gene encodes CDR1 KGHSH and CDR2 LQKENI. CDR3 amino acids: CASSPGQALNTGELFF. CDR3 nucleotide sequence: TGTGCCAGCTCACCAGGACAGGCGTTGAACACCGGGGAGCTGTTTTTT.

The gene calls are TRBV19 and TRBJ1-2; 11 bases are shared with TRBD1. CDR1 and CDR2 (germline): LNHDA, SQIVND (reference sequence). The CDR3 is 14 amino acids. The trim removed 7 bases at V and 7 bases at J, leaving 8 bases unmatched. The CDR3 region is CASIPDRGPFGYTF. As DNA, the CDR3 is TGTGCCAGTATCCCGGACAGGGGGCCTTTTGGCTACACCTTC.

This chain joins TRBV6-5 and TRBJ2-5; TRBD1 matches at 7 bases. V lost 6 bases and J lost 2; bases outside the gene matches: 9. Germline CDR1 MNHEY, CDR2 SVGAGI. This CDR3 spans 15 amino acids. The DNA for the CDR3 is TGTGCCAGCAGCCGTCGGGACAGAAAACAAGAGACCCAGTACTTC. This gives the protein CASSRRDRKQETQYF.

The chain combines TRBV27 with TRBJ1-2; perhaps TRBD1 as D (5 bases). The V gene's germline CDR1 is MNHEY and CDR2 SMNVEV (reference sequence). This CDR3 contains 12 residues. V was cut by 7 bases and J by 2 bases, with 8 bases left in between. CDR3 coding DNA: TGTGCCAGCATGGGGCAAAACTATGGCTACACCTTC. This codes for CASMGQNYGYTF.

The chain has TRBV2 and TRBJ1-1; possibly TRBD1 for D (6 bases). Between the trimmed V and J ends, which lost 6 bases and 0 bases, there was a span of 11 bases. The CDR3 is 14 amino acids. The germline V gene has CDR1 SNHLY and CDR2 FYNNEI. The CDR3 nucleotides read TGTGCCAGCAGCCCGGACAGAGTGAACACTGAAGCTTTCTTT. Protein: CASSPDRVNTEAFF. Filled out from reference TRBV2 and TRBJ1-1, the complete variable domain reads EPEVTQTPSHQVTQMGQEVILRCVPISNHLYFYWYRQILGQKVEFLVSFYNNEISEKSEIFDDQFSVERPDGSNFTLKIRSTKLEDSAMYFCASSPDRVNTEAFFGQGTRLTVV.

V is TRBV4-1 and J is TRBJ2-1; 10 bases align to TRBD2. The CDR3 length is 13 residues. The ends lost 4 bases at V and 7 bases at J; junction bases unmatched: 1. Germline V lookup: CDR1 MGHRA, CDR2 YSYEKL. The CDR3 DNA is TGCGCCAGCAGCCTAGCGGGAGGAAATGAGCAGTTCTTC. Its translation is CASSLAGGNEQFF.

This chain uses TRBV5-4 with TRBJ2-4, with 11 bases aligning to TRBD2. Germline CDR1 reads SGHNT; CDR2 reads YYREEE (reference sequence). The CDR3 is made up of 17 amino acids. Germline trimming cut 4 bases from V and 9 bases from J; bases unmatched to any gene: 15. The CDR3 loop is CASSRPVIAGGQGIQYF. Here the CDR3 DNA reads TGTGCCAGCAGCCGCCCGGTGATAGCGGGGGGGCAGGGCATTCAGTACTTC.

This clone appeared a few times. Other DNA variants within this sample encode the same CDR3. The chain recombines TRBV18 with TRBJ2-3; tentative D call: TRBD2 (5 bases). CDR1 and CDR2 (germline): KGHSH, LQKENI. The V end lost 2 bases, the J end lost 6 bases, and 9 bases lay between the germline ends. The length of the CDR3 is 13 residues. The CDR3 region is CASSPNPGDTQYF. CDR3 bases: TGTGCCAGCTCACCAAATCCGGGGGATACGCAGTATTTT.

The chain joins TRBV29-1 to TRBJ1-1; a possible D gene is TRBD1 (6 bases). V lost 4 bases and J lost 1, with 16 bases in between. There are 15 residues in the CDR3. CDR1 is SQVTM and CDR2 is ANQGSEA in the germline V gene. The CDR3 DNA is TGCAGCGTTGTTGCGAGGGGGAGCGGGAACACTGAAGCTTTCTTT. Protein sequence: CSVVARGSGNTEAFF.